These 8 T cell receptor beta chains share one sample of origin, sequenced in a study of T cell changes during pregnancy in multiple sclerosis (dated by TCRdb to about 2019). The library was generated by the immunoSEQ multiplex PCR assay. Imported from immuneACCESS, the table was reduced by TCRdb to in-frame sequences with V and J called. These copies leave out some clones; in studies compared against another copy, an unresolved V gene accounts for under half, and the cause of the remainder is not known. The sample has 30,000 to 40,000 clones on record, about 89% of them singletons. Together, the top ten hold around 0.39% of the sample. This material consisted of CD4+ T cells from peripheral blood mononuclear cells, taken in the third trimester of pregnancy. Every receptor here comes from a female donor in good health, enrolled as a control in a pregnancy study.

The V gene is TRBV18, the J gene TRBJ2-7, with 7 bases that match TRBD2. J gave up 4 bases and V 3 bases, and 9 bases lay outside the gene matches. The CDR3 is 15 amino acids. Per the germline V gene, CDR1 is KGHSH and CDR2 is LQKENI. CDR3 nucleotides: TGTGCCAGCTCACCGGGCAAGCGGGGTGGGTACGAGCAGTACTTC. Translated: CASSPGKRGGYEQYF.

Only one count was recorded for this clone. The genes are TRBV6-5 and TRBJ1-2; 9 bases agree with TRBD1. With V trimmed by 6 bases and J by 8 bases, 7 bases remained unmatched. CDR3 length: 13 residues. In germline, CDR1 is MNHEY, CDR2 SVGAGI. Here the CDR3 reads CASSVQGARGYTF. For the CDR3, the DNA is TGTGCCAGCAGCGTACAGGGGGCGCGCGGCTACACCTTC.

As to this clone: The sample carries other DNA sequences with the same CDR3. CDR3 protein: CSGRQGNTEAFF. The CDR3 DNA reads TGCAGCGGCCGACAGGGAAACACTGAAGCTTTCTTT. The chain recombines TRBV29-1 with TRBJ1-1; 7 bases match TRBD1. V shed 7 bases, J shed 2 bases, and the junction held 4 bases outside the gene matches. Germline CDR1 SQVTM, CDR2 ANQGSEA. The CDR3 is 12 amino acids.

This clone has more than one count but fewer than ten. Different DNA sequences within this sample yield the same CDR3. The chain links TRBV30 to TRBJ1-1; 9 bases are a match to TRBD1. The V gene's germline CDR1 is GTSNPN and CDR2 SVGIG (reference sequence). The V segment lost 1 base and the J segment 3 bases; nucleotides outside the gene matches: 9. The CDR3 consists of 16 residues. CDR3 nucleotide sequence: TGTGCCTGGAGTGGGGGAGGGACAGGGTTGGACACTGAAGCTTTCTTT. Amino acid sequence: CAWSGGGTGLDTEAFF.

The V and J genes are TRBV6-1 and TRBJ1-5; D is possibly TRBD1 (5 bases). CDR1 is MNHNS, CDR2 SASEGT, per germline. The CDR3 loop spans 14 amino acids. V lost 2 bases to trimming and J lost 7 bases, with 12 bases between them. CDR3 bases: TGTGCCAGCAGTGAAAGGGCAGGGATCCAGCCCCAGCATTTT. Translation gives CASSERAGIQPQHF.

The gene calls are TRBV18 and TRBJ1-1; no firm D call. This CDR3 has 12 residues. The V end was cut by 6 bases, the J end by 1 base, with 6 bases between. CDR1 KGHSH and CDR2 LQKENI come from the germline V gene. CDR3 residues: CASSPKNTEAFF. The CDR3, as DNA: TGTGCCAGCTCCCCCAAGAACACTGAAGCTTTCTTT.

The gene calls are TRBV9 and TRBJ2-5; 7 bases agree with TRBD2. V was pared by 0 bases and J by 5 bases, with 19 bases of the junction left unmatched. This CDR3 is built from 19 residues. Germline V CDR1 and CDR2: SGDLS, YYNGEE. CDR3 in DNA: TGTGCCAGCAGCGTAGATGCAGCTTGGGGGGGGACCACCTTTGAGACCCAGTACTTC. Its translation is CASSVDAAWGGTTFETQYF.

The chain has TRBV2 and TRBJ1-6; a possible D gene is TRBD1 (6 bases). The CDR3 loop spans 15 amino acids. Germline V gives CDR1 SNHLY, CDR2 FYNNEI. Trimming took 2 bases from V and 5 from J, leaving 10 bases between them. CDR3 loop: CASSERTVNNSPLHF. DNA of the CDR3: TGTGCCAGCAGTGAAAGGACAGTCAATAATTCACCCCTCCACTTT.